The present TCR beta chain was sequenced within a study of beta chain features in type 1 diabetes (dated by TCRdb to 2016 to 2019). The study in broad terms: Mean age, gender distribution, total cell number and subset yield were not different between patients and healthy donors. Naive and central memory subsets were obtained from all 30 or so donors, but regulatory and stem cell-like memory subsets were isolated from only 8 patients and roughly 8 healthy donors. A total of some 110 million sorted cells were examined across all samples, and a strong correlation was observed between cell number per subset and RNA yield. In the study, TCRB repertoires of sorted circulating CD4+ T cell subsets from recently diagnosed type 1 diabetes patients were compared with those of matched healthy donors.

A few counts support this clone. It has no known antigen specificity. No quality values exist for individual bases; no much larger clone is one base distant. From each donor, a single peripheral blood sample of about 100 mL on average was drawn into heparinised tubes. A BD FACSAria II was used to sort naive, central memory, regulatory and stem cell-like memory CD4+ T cells with a panel that included CD45RO, CCR7, CD25, CD127, CD95 and CD27. Purity was above 95% for every sorted population. PBMCs were separated immediately by Lymphoprep density gradient centrifugation and were stained directly, without being cultured. So that batch effects would be minimized, each experiment stained and sorted samples in pairs, pairing one healthy donor with one patient. The entire amount of isolated RNA was reverse transcribed using the High Capacity cDNA Reverse Transcription Kit, so the sequenced TCRB transcripts were expressed ones. Deep immunoSEQ sequencing was performed on naive, central memory and regulatory T cell samples, with an average of roughly 4 million total reads per sample. Sorted cells were lysed in RLT buffer, and RNA was extracted using DNase-treated RNeasy Micro or Mini kits according to cell number. To prevent cross-contamination, each cell subset was processed individually, whereas patient and healthy donor samples were processed jointly. Using the immunoSEQ multiplex PCR, TCRB sequences were amplified from cDNA into 87-bp fragments spanning the CDR3 region. Amplicons were sequenced on the Illumina HiSeq platform. The paper's processing steps were these. PCR bias was corrected computationally using synthetic template baselines, and reads within Hamming distance 2 were collapsed, with unmergeable singletons discarded. Reads were aligned against IMGT so that V, D and J genes, CDR3 length and insertions or deletions at six rearrangement sites could be assigned. Within each subset, clonotype counts were normalized to sorted cell number, after which true diversity and Gini coefficients were computed with the tcR R package. The overlap coefficient, calculated on TCRB nucleotide sequences, was used to measure repertoire sharing. Out-of-frame TCRB sequences from naive cells were analyzed as a proxy for the pre-selection repertoire. TCRdb stores this immuneACCESS table with in-frame sequences only. Part of the clones is absent; in the studies checked, under half of the shortfall reflects unresolved V genes, and no reason is known for the rest. That table supplies the V and J calls and clone size; D and trimming were determined from the DNA. This sample is represented by some 700,000 clones; 13% of them were singletons. The top ten clones comprise approximately 0.022% of the sample.

The study at large found these results: Because cDNA was sequenced instead of genomic DNA, highly expressing activated cells could be over-represented, though the groups showed no difference in activation or CD3 levels. HLA sub-analyses involved small numbers of individuals, so any influence of HLA type on TCRB rearrangement remained unresolved. Shorter templates might be favored by PCR, yet because patient and control samples were amplified and corrected together, any such skew would affect both groups equally. Type 1 diabetes patients showed a moderate but significant shortening of TCRB CDR3 length in all four CD4+ subsets. Naive, central memory and regulatory TCRB repertoires appeared to be more alike among patients than among healthy donors. Fewer insertions and more nucleotide deletions at VDJ recombination sites were observed in patients with type 1 diabetes, implying thymic rearrangement abnormalities.

CDR1 and CDR2, per the germline V gene, are MDHEN and SYDVKM. Spanning cysteine to phenylalanine, the CDR3 consists of 15 amino acids. Only the CDR3 DNA is retained, 45 bases long and in frame from the first base. Trimming removed 4 bases from V and 5 bases from J, leaving 18 bases between the germline ends. The V and J segments used are TRBV28 and TRBJ2-7, and perhaps TRBD1 as D gene, on 8 matching bases. Sequencing was performed on naive CD4+ T cells from blood. The meaning of the sample's cell subset or site label: true naive CD4+ T cells. The sequence was obtained from a man between 18 and 29 years old with type 1 diabetes. CDR3 loop: CASSSPQGGRDEQYF. The nucleotide sequence reads TGTGCCAGCAGTTCCCCACAGGGGGGGAGGGACGAGCAGTACTTC.